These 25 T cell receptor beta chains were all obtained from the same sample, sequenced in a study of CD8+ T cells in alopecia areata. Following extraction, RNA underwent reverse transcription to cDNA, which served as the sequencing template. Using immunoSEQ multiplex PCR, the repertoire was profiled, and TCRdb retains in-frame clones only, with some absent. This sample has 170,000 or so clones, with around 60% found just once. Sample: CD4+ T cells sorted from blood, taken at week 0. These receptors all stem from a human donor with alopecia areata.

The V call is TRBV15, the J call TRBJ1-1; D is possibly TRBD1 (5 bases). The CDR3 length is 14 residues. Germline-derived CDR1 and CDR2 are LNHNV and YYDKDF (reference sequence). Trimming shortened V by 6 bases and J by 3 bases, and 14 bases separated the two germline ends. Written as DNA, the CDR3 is TGTGCCACCAGAAACAGGAACGGCCACACTGAAGCTTTCTTT. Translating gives CATRNRNGHTEAFF.

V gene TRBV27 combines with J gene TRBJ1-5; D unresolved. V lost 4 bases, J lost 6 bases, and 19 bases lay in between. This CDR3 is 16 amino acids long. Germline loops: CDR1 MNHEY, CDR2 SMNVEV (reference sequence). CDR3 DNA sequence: TGTGCCAGCAGTTCACGACAACGGCGCGGGTTTCAGCCCCAGCATTTT. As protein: CASSSRQRRGFQPQHF.

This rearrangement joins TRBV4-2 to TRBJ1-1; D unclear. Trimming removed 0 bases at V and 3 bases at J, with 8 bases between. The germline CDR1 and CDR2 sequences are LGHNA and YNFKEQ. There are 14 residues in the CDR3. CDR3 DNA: TGTGCCAGCAGCCAAGATCCCCAGGACACTGAAGCTTTCTTT. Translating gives CASSQDPQDTEAFF.

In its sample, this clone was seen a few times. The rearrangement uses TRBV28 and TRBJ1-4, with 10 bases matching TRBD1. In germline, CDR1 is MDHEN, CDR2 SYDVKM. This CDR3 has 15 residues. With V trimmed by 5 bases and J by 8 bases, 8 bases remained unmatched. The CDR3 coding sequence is TGTGCCAGCAGTCTCCTGGGACAGGGGAACGAAAAACTGTTTTTT. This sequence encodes CASSLLGQGNEKLFF.

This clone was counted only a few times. CDR3 amino acids: CASNKDRDLGYTF. CDR3 DNA sequence: TGTGCCAGCAACAAGGACAGGGACTTGGGCTACACCTTC. The rearrangement links TRBV9 to TRBJ1-2; 8 positions agree with TRBD1. The CDR3 is 13 residues long. Germline CDR1 reads SGDLS; CDR2 reads YYNGEE. The V segment lost 6 bases and the J segment 8 bases; nucleotides outside the gene matches: 9.

The CDR3 here is CAWSVRTTNYGYTF. The CDR3 DNA reads as TGTGCCTGGAGTGTCAGGACCACTAACTATGGCTACACCTTC. This chain links TRBV30 with TRBJ1-2; no definite D call. Germline V CDR1 and CDR2: GTSNPN, SVGIG (reference sequence). Between the trimmed V and J ends, which lost 0 bases and 0 bases, there was a span of 8 bases. The CDR3 length is 14 residues.

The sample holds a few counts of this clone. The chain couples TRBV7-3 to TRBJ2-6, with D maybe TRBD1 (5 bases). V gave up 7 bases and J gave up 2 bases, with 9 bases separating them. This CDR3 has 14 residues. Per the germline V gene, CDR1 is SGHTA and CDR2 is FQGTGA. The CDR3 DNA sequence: TGTGCCAGCACCCAGGGTACTGGGGCCAACGTCCTGACTTTC. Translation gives CASTQGTGANVLTF.

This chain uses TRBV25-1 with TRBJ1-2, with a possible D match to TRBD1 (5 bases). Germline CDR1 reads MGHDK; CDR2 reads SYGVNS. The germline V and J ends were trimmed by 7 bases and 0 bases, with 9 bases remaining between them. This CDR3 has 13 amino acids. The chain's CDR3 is CASTGHTNYGYTF. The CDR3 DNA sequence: TGTGCCAGCACAGGACATACTAACTATGGCTACACCTTC.

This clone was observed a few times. The CDR3 spells CASSFGAVAGSNTEAFF. The DNA of the CDR3 is TGCGCCAGCAGCTTCGGGGCAGTTGCCGGATCGAACACTGAAGCTTTCTTT. The V gene is TRBV5-1, the J gene TRBJ1-1; D possibly corresponds to TRBD1 (5 bases). The V end lost 2 bases, the J end lost 1 base, and 18 bases lay between the germline ends. The CDR3 sequence is 17 residues long. The germline V gene encodes CDR1 SGHRS and CDR2 YFSETQ.

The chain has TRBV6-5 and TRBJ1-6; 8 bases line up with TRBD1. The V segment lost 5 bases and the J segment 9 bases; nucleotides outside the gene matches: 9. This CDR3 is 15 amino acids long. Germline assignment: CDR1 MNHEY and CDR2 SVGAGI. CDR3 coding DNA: TGTGCCAGCAGTCCCACAGGACAGGGAAGTTCACCCCTCCACTTT. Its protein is CASSPTGQGSSPLHF.

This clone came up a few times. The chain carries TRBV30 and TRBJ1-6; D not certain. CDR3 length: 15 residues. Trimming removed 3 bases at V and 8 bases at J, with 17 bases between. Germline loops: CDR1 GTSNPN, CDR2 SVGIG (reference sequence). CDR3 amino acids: CAWRVRDLLDSPLHF. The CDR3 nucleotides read TGTGCCTGGAGAGTGCGGGATCTACTCGATTCACCCCTCCACTTT.

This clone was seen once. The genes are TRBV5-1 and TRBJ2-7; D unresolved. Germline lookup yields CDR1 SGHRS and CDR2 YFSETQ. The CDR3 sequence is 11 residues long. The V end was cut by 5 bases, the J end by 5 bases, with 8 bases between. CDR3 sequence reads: CASSIVDEQYF. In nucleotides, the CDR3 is TGCGCCAGCAGTATCGTTGACGAGCAGTACTTC.

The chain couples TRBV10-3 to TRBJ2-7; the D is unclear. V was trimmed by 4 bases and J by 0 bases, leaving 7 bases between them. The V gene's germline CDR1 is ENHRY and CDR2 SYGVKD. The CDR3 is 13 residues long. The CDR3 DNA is TGTGCCATCAGTGGGCAGGACTCCTACGAGCAGTACTTC. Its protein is CAISGQDSYEQYF.

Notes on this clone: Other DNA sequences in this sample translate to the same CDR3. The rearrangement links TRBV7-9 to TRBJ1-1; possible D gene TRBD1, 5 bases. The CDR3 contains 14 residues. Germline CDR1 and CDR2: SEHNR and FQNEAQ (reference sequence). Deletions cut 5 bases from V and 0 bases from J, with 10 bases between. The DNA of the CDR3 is TGTGCCAGCAGCCTGGGACGGATGAACACTGAAGCTTTCTTT. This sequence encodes CASSLGRMNTEAFF.

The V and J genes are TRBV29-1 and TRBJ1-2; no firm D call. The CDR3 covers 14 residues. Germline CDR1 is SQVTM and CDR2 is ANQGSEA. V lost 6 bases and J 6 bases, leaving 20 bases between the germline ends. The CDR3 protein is CSVATSREFHGYTF. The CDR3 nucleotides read TGCAGCGTCGCCACAAGCCGGGAATTCCATGGCTACACCTTC.

CDR3 residues: CASSVLLGSEQYF. CDR3 coding DNA: TGTGCCAGCAGTGTCCTCCTTGGGAGCGAGCAGTACTTC. The genes are TRBV27 and TRBJ2-7, with D possibly being TRBD2 (5 bases). The CDR3 length is 13 residues. Germline CDR1 is MNHEY and CDR2 is SMNVEV (reference sequence). Trimming removed 5 bases at V and 6 bases at J, with 14 bases between.

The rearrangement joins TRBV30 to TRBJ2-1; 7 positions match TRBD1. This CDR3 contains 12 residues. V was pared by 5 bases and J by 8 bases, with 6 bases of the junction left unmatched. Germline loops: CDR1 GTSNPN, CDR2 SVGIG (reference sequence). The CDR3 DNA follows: TGTGCCTGGGGTCACAGGGGCGATGAGCAGTTCTTC. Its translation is CAWGHRGDEQFF.

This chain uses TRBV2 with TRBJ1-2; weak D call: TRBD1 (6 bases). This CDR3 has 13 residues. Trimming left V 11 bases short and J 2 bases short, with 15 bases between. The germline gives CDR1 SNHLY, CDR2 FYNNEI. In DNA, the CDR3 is TGTGCCGGGGGGGCCCTACCGAACTATGGCTACACCTTC. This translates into CAGGALPNYGYTF.

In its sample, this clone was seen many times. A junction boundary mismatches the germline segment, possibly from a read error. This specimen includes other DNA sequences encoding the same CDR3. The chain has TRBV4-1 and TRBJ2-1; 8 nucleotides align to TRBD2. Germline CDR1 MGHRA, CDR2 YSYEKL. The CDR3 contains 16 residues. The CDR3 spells CASSPIGGGIDNEQFF. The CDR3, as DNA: TGTGCCAGCAGCCCAATAGGCGGGGGGATTGACAATGAGCAGTTCTTC.

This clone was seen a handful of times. The CDR3 DNA reads as TGTGCCTGGAGTGTACTCTCTGGGGGCACCGGCTACACCTTC. It is translated as CAWSVLSGGTGYTF. The chain carries TRBV30 and TRBJ1-2, with D maybe TRBD1 (6 bases). The CDR3 runs 14 residues. V dropped 0 bases and J dropped 8 bases, with 16 bases sitting between them. Germline V gene sequence: CDR1 GTSNPN, CDR2 SVGIG (reference sequence).

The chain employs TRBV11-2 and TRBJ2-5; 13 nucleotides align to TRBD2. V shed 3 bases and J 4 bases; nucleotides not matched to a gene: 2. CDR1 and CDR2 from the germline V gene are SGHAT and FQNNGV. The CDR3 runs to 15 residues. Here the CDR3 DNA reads TGTGCCAGCAGCTTCGGGACTAGCGGGGCAGAGACCCAGTACTTC. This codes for CASSFGTSGAETQYF. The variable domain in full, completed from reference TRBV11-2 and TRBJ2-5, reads EAGVAQSPRYKIIEKRQSVAFWCNPISGHATLYWYQQILGQGPKLLIQFQNNGVVDDSQLPKDRFSAERLKGVDSTLKIQPAKLEDSAVYLCASSFGTSGAETQYFGPGTRLLVL.

CDR3 bases: TGCGCCAGCAGCTTCTCCGGGACAGACAATTCACCCCTCCACTTT. Translated, it gives CASSFSGTDNSPLHF. V and J are TRBV5-1 and TRBJ1-6; 7 nucleotides agree with TRBD1. The CDR3 runs 15 residues. Germline lookup yields CDR1 SGHRS and CDR2 YFSETQ. Losses at the gene ends were 2 bases for V and 7 bases for J; bases not matched to a gene: 6.

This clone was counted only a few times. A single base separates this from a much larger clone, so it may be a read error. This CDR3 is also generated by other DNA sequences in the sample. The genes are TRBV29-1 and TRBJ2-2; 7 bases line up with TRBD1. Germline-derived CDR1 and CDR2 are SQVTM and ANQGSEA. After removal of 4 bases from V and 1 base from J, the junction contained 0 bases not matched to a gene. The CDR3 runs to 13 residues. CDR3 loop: CSVGQGNTGELFF. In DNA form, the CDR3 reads TGCAGCGTTGGACAGGGGAACACCGGGGAGCTGTTTTTT.

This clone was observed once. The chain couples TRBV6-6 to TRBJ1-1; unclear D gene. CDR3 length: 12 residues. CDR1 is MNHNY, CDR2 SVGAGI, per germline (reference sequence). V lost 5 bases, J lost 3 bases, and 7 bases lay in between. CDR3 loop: CASSRVDTEAFF. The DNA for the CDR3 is TGTGCCAGCAGTCGTGTGGACACTGAAGCTTTCTTT.

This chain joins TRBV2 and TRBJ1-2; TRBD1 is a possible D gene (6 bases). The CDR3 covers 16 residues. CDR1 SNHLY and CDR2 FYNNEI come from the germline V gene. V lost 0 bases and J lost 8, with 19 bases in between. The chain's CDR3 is CASSEALWGGAEGYTF. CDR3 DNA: TGTGCCAGCAGTGAAGCGCTTTGGGGGGGCGCTGAGGGCTACACCTTC.